The sequence of this T cell receptor beta chain was determined in a study of T cells after yellow fever vaccination. Study-level results: Overlap between CD4 and CD8 compartments was detected for a small share of clonotypes.

Germline-derived CDR1 and CDR2 are LGHDT and YNNKEL (reference sequence). The CDR3 length is 16 residues. V was clipped by 2 bases and J by 7 bases; unmatched bases: 14. Template switching by 5'RACE produced TCR cDNA, adding a universal primer site and UMIs. One entry per CDR3 protein results from TCRdb running MiXCR on the 5' RACE reads. The sample carries some 390,000 distinct CDR3 sequences, around 6.5% recorded once. This clonotype was seen at least ten times. What it binds is not known. Sequencing used PBMCs, obtained 5 days after the yellow fever booster vaccination. The clonotype comes from a man aged 25-45 years who received the YFV17D yellow fever vaccine. The chain employs TRBV3-1 and TRBJ2-7; 7 nucleotides line up with TRBD2. The CDR3 DNA reads as TGTGCCAGCAGCCAACCCTCGACTAGCAACCCGGGGGAGCAGTACTTC. Its protein product is CASSQPSTSNPGEQYF.